Listed below are T cell receptor beta chains from one sample, sequenced in a study of blood T cell repertoires in COVID-19. The data were produced by immunoSEQ multiplex PCR, yet TCRdb's version contains in-frame clones alone and is incomplete. The sample includes 330,000 or so clones, roughly 90% of them seen just once. Sequencing used PBMCs or T cells enriched from blood (not recorded which). The receptors were gathered from a woman aged 25 to 39 who had recovered from COVID-19. Each CDR3 is given with its conserved first and last residue. The D gene is left open where the match is weak. Clone size, where shown, is once, few, many, or a class for clones that have expanded.

d_gene	j_gene	abundance	v_gene	CDR3aa	CDR3nt
TRBD1	TRBJ2-7	NA	TRBV13	CASSLGGTAYEQYF	TGTGCCAGCAGCTTAGGAGGGACAGCCTACGAGCAGTACTTC
NA	TRBJ1-4	NA	TRBV28	CASRRGDFEKLFF	TGTGCCAGCAGACGGGGGGACTTCGAAAAACTGTTTTTT
NA	TRBJ2-7	NA	TRBV7-9	CASSLLPSPSSYEQYF	TGTGCCAGCAGCTTATTACCGTCACCGAGCTCCTACGAGCAGTACTTC
NA	TRBJ1-2	NA	TRBV5-6	CASSLESGFNYGYTF	TGTGCCAGCAGCTTGGAGTCAGGGTTTAACTATGGCTACACCTTC
TRBD1	TRBJ1-1	once	TRBV9	CASSAGTGTEAFF	TGTGCCAGCAGCGCCGGGACAGGCACTGAAGCTTTCTTT
TRBD2	TRBJ2-2	NA	TRBV4-1	CASSRNSGNSGGELFF	TGCGCCAGCAGCCGCAATAGCGGGAATAGTGGCGGGGAGCTGTTTTTT
NA	TRBJ2-5	NA	TRBV9	CASSVGQYQETQYF	TGTGCCAGCAGCGTAGGTCAGTACCAAGAGACCCAGTACTTC
NA	TRBJ2-1	NA	TRBV6-5	CASSLSGGLPDNEQFF	TGTGCCAGCAGTTTGTCGGGGGGCCTTCCAGACAATGAGCAGTTCTTC
NA	TRBJ1-1	NA	TRBV6-5	CASRDRGGDGTEAFF	TGTGCCAGCAGGGACAGAGGGGGTGACGGCACTGAAGCTTTCTTT
NA	TRBJ1-1	NA	TRBV27	CASSLNGQSNTEAFF	TGTGCCAGCAGTTTAAATGGACAGTCAAACACTGAAGCTTTCTTT
NA	TRBJ2-7	NA	TRBV7-2	CASSLGGTEFYEQYF	TGTGCCAGCAGCTTAGGCGGGACAGAATTCTACGAGCAGTACTTC
TRBD1	TRBJ1-6	NA	TRBV5-5	CASSPLPGQGGSPLHF	TGTGCCAGCAGCCCGCTACCGGGACAGGGCGGTTCACCCCTCCACTTT
TRBD1	TRBJ1-3	NA	TRBV5-4	CASSLQGATGNTIYF	TGTGCCAGCAGCTTGCAGGGGGCCACTGGAAACACCATATATTTT
TRBD1	TRBJ1-2	NA	TRBV28	CASTEGNRGGYTF	TGTGCCAGCACCGAAGGGAACAGGGGTGGCTACACCTTC
NA	TRBJ2-3	once	TRBV19	CASSPLAPLTTDTQYF	TGTGCCAGTAGTCCCCTAGCGCCCCTCACCACAGATACGCAGTATTTT
TRBD1	TRBJ2-2	NA	TRBV6-4	CASSDSWRDRYNTGELFF	TGTGCCAGCAGTGACTCATGGCGGGACAGGTATAACACCGGGGAGCTGTTTTTT
TRBD1	TRBJ2-1	NA	TRBV7-9	CASSPFSGTGYNEQFF	TGTGCCAGCAGCCCATTCTCCGGGACAGGGTACAATGAGCAGTTCTTC
NA	TRBJ1-1	NA	TRBV12-3/TRBV12-4	CASSLGGRTEAFF	TGTGCCAGCAGTTTAGGAGGCCGCACTGAAGCTTTCTTT
NA	TRBJ2-7	once	TRBV9	CASSDPSNEQYF	TGTGCCAGCAGCGACCCTAGCAACGAGCAGTACTTC
NA	TRBJ1-1	NA	TRBV19	CASSPRDTWAEAFF	TGTGCCAGTAGCCCTCGGGACACATGGGCTGAAGCTTTCTTT
NA	TRBJ1-3	NA	TRBV18	CASSPNRAGNTIYF	TGTGCCAGCTCACCAAACAGGGCTGGAAACACCATATATTTT
NA	TRBJ1-1	NA	TRBV10-1	CASTRGWTEAFF	TGCGCCAGCACCAGGGGTTGGACTGAAGCTTTCTTT
TRBD2	TRBJ2-1	NA	TRBV6-2/TRBV6-3	CASSLAGFNNEQFF	TGTGCCAGCAGTTTAGCGGGATTTAACAATGAGCAGTTCTTC
NA	TRBJ2-2	NA	TRBV4-1	CASSQVGAANTGELFF	TGCGCCAGCAGCCAAGTTGGGGCAGCGAACACCGGGGAGCTGTTTTTT
NA	TRBJ1-2	NA	TRBV2	CASRPPADQRGYTF	TGTGCCAGCCGCCCTCCGGCGGATCAGAGAGGCTACACCTTC
NA	TRBJ1-1	NA	TRBV27	CASTPIGRAEAFF	TGTGCCAGCACCCCCATTGGGAGGGCTGAAGCTTTCTTT
TRBD1	TRBJ2-4	NA	TRBV9	CASSAGTGGAPKNIQYF	TGTGCCAGCAGCGCGGGAACAGGGGGCGCTCCCAAAAACATTCAGTACTTC
NA	TRBJ1-5	NA	TRBV6-1	CASSENRAGNQPQHF	TGTGCCAGCAGTGAAAACAGGGCAGGCAATCAGCCCCAGCATTTT
TRBD2	TRBJ2-5	NA	TRBV4-3	CASSQATSGRWETQYF	TGCGCCAGCAGCCAAGCGACTAGCGGGAGGTGGGAGACCCAGTACTTC
NA	TRBJ2-7	NA	TRBV6-5	CATRGDSYEQYF	TGTGCCACCCGGGGAGATTCCTACGAGCAGTACTTC
TRBD1	TRBJ1-2	NA	TRBV28	CASSLSPGQGKGYTF	TGTGCCAGCAGTTTATCTCCGGGACAGGGCAAAGGCTACACCTTC
TRBD1	TRBJ2-2	once	TRBV5-4	CASTLGQEWTGELFF	TGTGCCAGCACGTTGGGACAGGAGTGGACCGGGGAGCTGTTTTTT
NA	TRBJ2-7	NA	TRBV12-3/TRBV12-4	CASSAGTYEQYF	TGTGCCAGCAGTGCAGGGACCTACGAGCAGTACTTC
TRBD2	TRBJ2-1	NA	TRBV7-7	CASSPAAGETGEQFF	TGTGCTAGCAGCCCCGCAGCGGGAGAAACCGGTGAGCAGTTCTTC
NA	TRBJ2-7	NA	TRBV7-2	CASSSQVSINEQYF	TGTGCCAGCAGCTCCCAGGTATCGATCAACGAGCAGTACTTC
NA	TRBJ1-2	NA	TRBV7-9	CASSPGIGYGYTF	TGTGCCAGCAGCCCAGGGATCGGGTATGGCTACACCTTC
TRBD1	TRBJ2-6	NA	TRBV4-2	CASSQVGQGASGANVLTF	TGTGCCAGCAGCCAAGTGGGACAGGGAGCGTCTGGGGCCAACGTCCTGACTTTC
NA	TRBJ1-4	few	TRBV7-9	CASSSGSLEKLFF	TGTGCCAGCAGCTCCGGGAGTTTGGAAAAACTGTTTTTT
TRBD1	TRBJ2-5	NA	TRBV19	CASSIRGPRGTQYF	TGTGCCAGTAGTATCAGGGGGCCGAGGGGGACCCAGTACTTC
TRBD1	TRBJ2-2	NA	TRBV11-2	CASSLNRGAGELFF	TGTGCCAGCAGCCTTAACAGGGGCGCCGGGGAGCTGTTTTTT
NA	TRBJ1-4	NA	TRBV7-9	CASSFTEEKLFF	TGTGCCAGCAGCTTTACGGAGGAAAAACTGTTTTTT
NA	TRBJ2-7	NA	TRBV6-2/TRBV6-3	CASSYGREGTYEQYF	TGTGCCAGCAGTTACGGGCGGGAAGGAACCTACGAGCAGTACTTC
NA	TRBJ1-1	NA	TRBV7-2	CASSLKLNSEAFF	TGTGCCAGCAGCTTAAAGCTTAACTCTGAAGCTTTCTTT
NA	TRBJ2-7	NA	TRBV15	CATSRDQVSYEQYF	TGTGCCACCAGCAGAGATCAGGTCTCCTACGAGCAGTACTTC
TRBD1	TRBJ2-5	NA	TRBV7-9	CASSSRQGAAETQYF	TGTGCCAGCAGCTCCCGACAGGGGGCTGCTGAGACCCAGTACTTC
NA	TRBJ1-5	NA	TRBV28	CASSSVRRIDSNQPQHF	TGTGCCAGCAGTTCGGTCCGAAGAATAGATAGCAATCAGCCCCAGCATTTT
NA	TRBJ1-1	NA	TRBV11-3	CASSLAGTEAFF	TGTGCCAGCAGCTTGGCGGGCACTGAAGCTTTCTTT
TRBD1	TRBJ1-2	NA	TRBV27	CASSFGRGSAGYTF	TGTGCCAGCAGTTTTGGCAGGGGGTCGGCCGGCTACACCTTC
TRBD2	TRBJ2-7	NA	TRBV5-4	CASSLGGVYEQYF	TGTGCCAGCAGCCTGGGGGGGGTCTACGAGCAGTACTTC
NA	TRBJ2-6	once	TRBV30	CASASGANVLTF	TGTGCTAGCGCCTCTGGGGCCAACGTCCTGACTTTC
TRBD2	TRBJ2-3	once	TRBV3-1/TRBV3-2	CASSQVVAGNTDTQYF	TGTGCCAGCAGCCAAGTGGTAGCGGGGAACACAGATACGCAGTATTTT
NA	TRBJ1-2	NA	TRBV20-1	CSAQGLDGYTF	TGCAGTGCCCAGGGCTTGGATGGCTACACCTTC
TRBD2	TRBJ2-2	NA	TRBV9	CASSVSGVTGELFF	TGTGCCAGCAGCGTAAGCGGGGTCACCGGGGAGCTGTTTTTT
NA	TRBJ1-1	NA	TRBV28	CASVGTGTEMNTEAFF	TGTGCCTCAGTCGGGACTGGGACGGAAATGAACACTGAAGCTTTCTTT